One T cell receptor (beta chain) is described in this entry. These data originate in a study of shared clonotypes between healthy human individuals. The germline CDR1 and CDR2 sequences are SGHRS and YFSETQ. This CDR3 has 14 residues. V was clipped by 1 base and J by 4 bases, with 9 bases between them. Profiled with immunoSEQ multiplex PCR; TCRdb holds only in-frame clones, not every one. The table lists about 1.5 million clones, 95% to 99% of them singletons. V is TRBV5-1 and J is TRBJ2-4; a weak D match, TRBD2 (6 bases). This TCR was recovered from a man aged 30-40 years in good health. Sequenced sample: naive CD4+ T cells sorted from blood. The subset denotes: CD45RA+ positively selected. This CDR3 is CASSLSRGKNIQYF. The CDR3 nucleotides read TGCGCCAGCAGCTTGTCCCGGGGGAAAAACATTCAGTACTTC. Full variable domain (outside the CDR3, taken from reference TRBV5-1 and TRBJ2-4): KAGVTQTPRYLIKTRGQQVTLSCSPISGHRSVSWYQQTPGQGLQFLFEYFSETQRNKGNFPGRFSGRQFSNSRSEMNVSTLELGDSALYLCASSLSRGKNIQYFGAGTRLSVL.